A selection of T cell receptor beta chains follows, all from one sample in a study of blood T cells in healthy people across ages. TCRdb used MiXCR to reprocess the 5' RACE reads, holding one entry per CDR3 protein. The data show around 1.7 million distinct CDR3 sequences, 25% to 30% seen once. Sequencing was carried out using blood. Source of these receptors: a woman aged 25 to 45 in good health. Each CDR3 is given with its conserved first and last residue. A D gene is named only where the DNA matches it firmly. Size is omitted from some rows. Given values are once, few, many or a class for expanded clones.

TGTGCCAGCAGCCAAGATTTGCGGGGGATCCAAGAGACCCAGTACTTC CASSQDLRGIQETQYF - TRBJ2-5 TRBD2 TRBV14
TGTGCCAGCAGTTTGTCCCGAGGGGGACAGTGGAACAATGAGCAGTTCTTC CASSLSRGGQWNNEQFF - TRBJ2-1 TRBD1 TRBV28
TGTGCCAGCACCACCCCGGGGGGGTCGGGAGAGACCCAGTACTTC CASTTPGGSGETQYF - TRBJ2-5 TRBD2 TRBV11-2
TGTGCCAGCAGTCAGACCAGATCGAACACCGGGGAGCTGTTTTTT CASSQTRSNTGELFF - TRBJ2-2 - TRBV12-3/TRBV12-4
TGTGCCAGCAGTTTCTGGTTGCAGGGGTTGCGAAGGCCCCAGCATTTT CASSFWLQGLRRPQHF - TRBJ1-5 - TRBV28
TGTGCCAGCAGTCCCTGGACAGCTCCGTCTGAAGCTTTCTTT CASSPWTAPSEAFF - TRBJ1-1 - TRBV12-3/TRBV12-4
TGTGCCAGCAGCCAACGCCTCGGGACATACCTTGCGGGGGCCAACGTCCTGACTTTC CASSQRLGTYLAGANVLTF - TRBJ2-6 - TRBV3-1
TGTGCCAGCAGCCCCTGGACAGGGGGCTCTGGAAACACCATATATTTT CASSPWTGGSGNTIYF - TRBJ1-3 TRBD1 TRBV9
TGCGCCAGCAGCTTGGACGGCAGGGTCTCCTACGAGCAGTACTTC CASSLDGRVSYEQYF few TRBJ2-7 - TRBV5-1
TGTGCCAGCCAGGGACCGGGTACGCAGTATTTT CASQGPGTQYF many TRBJ2-3 - TRBV6-5
TGCAGTGCTAGGGGGGGCCTCCCTAGGGGCTACAATGAGCAGTACTTC CSARGGLPRGYNEQYF - TRBJ2-7 - TRBV20-1
TGTGCCAGCAGCCCCCGGGTGGTCGGGGAGACCCAGTACTTC CASSPRVVGETQYF many TRBJ2-5 - TRBV6-5
TGTGCCAGCAGCAACCAAATGCCCTACAATGAGCAGTTCTTC CASSNQMPYNEQFF many TRBJ2-1 - TRBV6-2/TRBV6-3
TGCGCCAGCAGTGAAGGAGGGGTCGAGCAGTACTTC CASSEGGVEQYF - TRBJ2-7 - TRBV10-2